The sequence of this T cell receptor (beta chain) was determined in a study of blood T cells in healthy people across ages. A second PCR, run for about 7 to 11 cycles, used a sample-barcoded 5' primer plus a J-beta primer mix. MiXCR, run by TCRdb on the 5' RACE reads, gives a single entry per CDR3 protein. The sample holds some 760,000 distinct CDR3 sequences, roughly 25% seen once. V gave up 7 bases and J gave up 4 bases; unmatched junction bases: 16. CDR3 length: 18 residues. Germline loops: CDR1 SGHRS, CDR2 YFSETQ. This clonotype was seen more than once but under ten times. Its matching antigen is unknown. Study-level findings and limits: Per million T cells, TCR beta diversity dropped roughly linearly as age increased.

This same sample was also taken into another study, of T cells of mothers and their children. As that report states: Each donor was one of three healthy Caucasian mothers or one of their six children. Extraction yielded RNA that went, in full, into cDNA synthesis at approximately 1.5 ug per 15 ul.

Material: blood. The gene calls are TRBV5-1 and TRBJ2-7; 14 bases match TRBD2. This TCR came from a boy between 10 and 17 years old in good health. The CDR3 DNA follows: TGCGCCAGCGCACCCTCCGGACTAGCGGGAGGTGTTGGGTACGAGCAGTACTTC. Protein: CASAPSGLAGGVGYEQYF.